This TCR beta chain was obtained from a study of CD8 T cells in Susac syndrome. CD8+ and CD4+ T cells from blood underwent TCR beta sequencing, which was carried out in a high-throughput format. RNA in amounts of about 0.45 to 1 ug was reverse transcribed with random hexamers. The authors amplified TCR beta CDR3 across 54 Vbeta and 13 Jbeta using immunoSEQ multiplex PCR. MiXCR, run by TCRdb on the immunoSEQ multiplex PCR reads, gives a single entry per CDR3 protein. This sample carries 250,000 to 300,000 distinct CDR3 sequences, about 88% of them seen once, and the ten largest clones take approximately 0.18%. V shed 6 bases, J shed 3 bases, and the junction held 6 bases outside the gene matches. Germline CDR1 reads LNHDA; CDR2 reads SQIVND (reference sequence). The CDR3 runs to 16 residues.

This clonotype was sampled from a human donor with multiple sclerosis. The sequenced sample consisted of CD8+ T cells from PBMCs. The V and J genes are TRBV19 and TRBJ2-1; 12 positions agree with TRBD2. In nucleotides, the CDR3 is TGTGCCAGTAGCTATCCGGGACTAGCGGGCTACAATGAGCAGTTCTTC. The encoded protein is CASSYPGLAGYNEQFF.